These T cell receptor beta chains were read from a single sample in a study of T cell responses to AZD1222 COVID-19 vaccine. Method: immunoSEQ multiplex PCR; TCRdb's copy keeps in-frame clones and lacks some. The sample consists of 150,000 to 200,000 clones, roughly 91% of them appearing once. Sequencing was performed on peripheral blood, taken 28 days after the second AZD1222 dose. The receptors stem from an adult who received the AZD1222 COVID-19 vaccine. Each CDR3 is given with its conserved first and last residue. The D gene is left open where the match is weak. The size of a clone is reported for some rows only, either as once, few or many, or as a class for expanded clones.

-	TRBV6-5	TRBJ2-1	-	TGTGCCAGCAACCCTCCATACAATGAGCAGTTCTTC	CASNPPYNEQFF
-	TRBV2	TRBJ2-5	TRBD1	TGTGCCAGCAGTTCGACAGGGGGAAGAGAAGAGACCCAGTACTTC	CASSSTGGREETQYF
-	TRBV5-4	TRBJ1-1	-	TGTGCCAGCAGCTTGGCCGCAGGGGTCACTGAAGCTTTCTTT	CASSLAAGVTEAFF
-	TRBV2	TRBJ1-2	TRBD1	TGTGCCAGCAGTTTGACAGGGCAATATGGCTACACCTTC	CASSLTGQYGYTF
-	TRBV7-2	TRBJ1-1	-	TGTGCCAGCAGCCCGCAGTGGGCATATGAAGCTTTCTTT	CASSPQWAYEAFF
-	TRBV6-5	TRBJ1-3	-	TGTGCCAGCAGTTACGGGCAGGCTCGCTCTGGAAACACCATATATTTT	CASSYGQARSGNTIYF
-	TRBV6-5	TRBJ1-2	-	TGTGCCAGCGCTCTGGGCCCGGGAATCAACTATGGCTACACCTTC	CASALGPGINYGYTF
-	TRBV5-1	TRBJ2-5	TRBD2	TGCGCCAGCAGCTTGGAGCTAGCGGGTTTTGAGACCCAGTACTTC	CASSLELAGFETQYF
many	TRBV4-1	TRBJ1-6	-	TGCGCCAGCAGCCAGGGTCCCCTCCTAAAAAAGGGGGATAATTCACCCCTCCACTTT	CASSQGPLLKKGDNSPLHF
-	TRBV28	TRBJ2-5	-	TGTGTGAGCGCTAAAGGGGACTCACGGGGGACCCAGTACTTC	CVSAKGDSRGTQYF
-	TRBV7-9	TRBJ1-1	-	TGTGCCAGCAGCGGACAGCTTGAAGCTTTCTTT	CASSGQLEAFF
-	TRBV29-1	TRBJ2-2	TRBD2	TGCAGCGTTAGCACTAGCGGGAGTAACACCGGGGAGCTGTTTTTT	CSVSTSGSNTGELFF
-	TRBV9	TRBJ1-2	TRBD1	TGTGCCAGCAGCGCAAGACAGGGGTTGGGCTATGGCTACACCTTC	CASSARQGLGYGYTF
few	TRBV27	TRBJ1-5	TRBD1	TGTGCCAGCAGCACGGACAGGGGGGTAAATCAGCCCCAGCATTTT	CASSTDRGVNQPQHF
-	TRBV5-4	TRBJ1-4	TRBD1	TGTGCCAGCAGCCACAACAGGGGGCTCGATGAAAAACTGTTTTTT	CASSHNRGLDEKLFF
once	TRBV5-6	TRBJ2-6	TRBD1	TGTGCCAGCAGCTCGCCCCGGGACAGGGCGTCTGGGGCCAACGTCCTGACTTTC	CASSSPRDRASGANVLTF
-	TRBV5-4	TRBJ2-2	TRBD2	TGTGCCAGCAGCTGGGGGACTAGCCAGGGAAGCCGGGAGCTGTTTTTT	CASSWGTSQGSRELFF
-	TRBV5-1	TRBJ2-1	TRBD2	TGCGCCAGCAGCTCCGGGGGCCCCGGACTAGCGAGTAATGAGCAGTTCTTC	CASSSGGPGLASNEQFF
-	TRBV19	TRBJ1-1	-	TGTGCCAGTACCCGGGACGCTCTGAACACTGAAGCTTTCTTT	CASTRDALNTEAFF
-	TRBV19	TRBJ1-1	-	TGTGCCAGTAGTCGGACGGACACTGAAGCTTTCTTT	CASSRTDTEAFF
once	TRBV7-9	TRBJ2-1	TRBD2	TGTGCCAGCAGCTGGACTAGCGGGGGGAGCTCCTACAATGAGCAGTTCTTC	CASSWTSGGSSYNEQFF
-	TRBV28	TRBJ1-2	TRBD1	TGTGCCAGCAGTTTTGATGGACAGGGGGGTAGGAATGGCTACACCTTC	CASSFDGQGGRNGYTF
once	TRBV10-1	TRBJ1-6	-	TGCGCCAGCAGTGAGGGCTCCTATAATTCACCCCTCCACTTT	CASSEGSYNSPLHF